The clone carrying this T cell receptor beta chain was counted a single time. The record originates from a study of blood T cell repertoires in COVID-19. At the level of the study: The United States, Italy and Spain were the sources of the acute and convalescent COVID-19 samples.

Measured with immunoSEQ multiplex PCR; TCRdb has only the in-frame clones, and not every one. The table has about 400,000 clones, approximately 86% seen once. V was trimmed by 1 base and J by 5 bases, leaving 11 bases between them. The CDR3 totals 14 residues. The germline V gene has CDR1 SGHVS and CDR2 FNYEAQ. This clonotype originated in a human donor in a cohort sampled during active COVID-19. The sequencing sample was made of peripheral blood. The gene calls are TRBV7-6 and TRBJ1-1; D possibly corresponds to TRBD1 (5 bases). CDR3 bases: TGTGCCAGCAGCTTAGATCCAGGGACTACTGAAGCTTTCTTT. It specifies CASSLDPGTTEAFF. The full variable domain, in which reference TRBV7-6 and TRBJ1-1 provide the parts outside the CDR3, is GAGVSQSPRYKVTKRGQDVALRCDPISGHVSLYWYRQALGQGPEFLTYFNYEAQQDKSGLPNDRFSAERPEGSISTLTIQRTEQRDSAMYRCASSLDPGTTEAFFGQGTRLTVV.